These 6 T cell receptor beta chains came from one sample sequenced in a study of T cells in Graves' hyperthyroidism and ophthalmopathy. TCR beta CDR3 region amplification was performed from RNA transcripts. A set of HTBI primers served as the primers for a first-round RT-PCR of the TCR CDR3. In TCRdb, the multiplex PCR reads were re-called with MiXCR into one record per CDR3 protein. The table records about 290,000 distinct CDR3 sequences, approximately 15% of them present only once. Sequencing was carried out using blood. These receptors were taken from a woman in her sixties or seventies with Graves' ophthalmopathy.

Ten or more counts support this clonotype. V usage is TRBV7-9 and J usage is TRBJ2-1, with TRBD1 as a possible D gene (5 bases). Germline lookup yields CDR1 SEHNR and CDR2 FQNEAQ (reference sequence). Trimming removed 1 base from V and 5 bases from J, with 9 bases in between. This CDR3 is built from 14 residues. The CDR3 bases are TGTGCCAGCAGCTTAGGACAGATAAACAATGAGCAGTTCTTC. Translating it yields CASSLGQINNEQFF.

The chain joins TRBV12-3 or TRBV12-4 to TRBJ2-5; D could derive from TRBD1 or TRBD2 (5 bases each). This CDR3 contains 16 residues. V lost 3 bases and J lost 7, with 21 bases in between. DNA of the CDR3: TGTGCCAGCAGTTTGGGGGATAGCCGACGGTCGGGGACCCAGTACTTC. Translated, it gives CASSLGDSRRSGTQYF.

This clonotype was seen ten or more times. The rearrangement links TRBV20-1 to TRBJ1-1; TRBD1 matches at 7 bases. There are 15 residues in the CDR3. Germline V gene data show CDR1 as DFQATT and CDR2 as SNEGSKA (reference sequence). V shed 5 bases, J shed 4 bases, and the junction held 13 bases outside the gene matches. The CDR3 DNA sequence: TGCAGTGCTCCAGGGGGGCACCGCGTAGCCACTGAAGCTTTCTTT. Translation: CSAPGGHRVATEAFF.

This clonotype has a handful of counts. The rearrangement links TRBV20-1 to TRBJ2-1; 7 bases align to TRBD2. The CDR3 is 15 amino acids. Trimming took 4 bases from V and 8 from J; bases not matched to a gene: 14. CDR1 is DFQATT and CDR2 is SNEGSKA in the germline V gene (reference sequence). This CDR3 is CSATSAGGRRHEQFF. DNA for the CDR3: TGCAGTGCTACCTCCGCCGGGGGGAGGCGGCATGAGCAGTTCTTC.

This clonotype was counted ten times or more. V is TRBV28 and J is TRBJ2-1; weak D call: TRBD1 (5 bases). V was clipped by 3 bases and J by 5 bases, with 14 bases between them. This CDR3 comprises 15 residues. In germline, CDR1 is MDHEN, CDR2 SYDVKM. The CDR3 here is CASSFLNGHDNEQFF. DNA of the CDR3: TGTGCCAGCAGTTTTCTTAACGGACATGACAATGAGCAGTTCTTC.

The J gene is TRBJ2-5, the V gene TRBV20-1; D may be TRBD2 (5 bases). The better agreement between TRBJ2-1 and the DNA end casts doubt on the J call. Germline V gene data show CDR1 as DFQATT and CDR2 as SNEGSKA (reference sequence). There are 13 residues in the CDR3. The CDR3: CSARGPLGETQFF. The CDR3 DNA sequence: TGCAGTGCTCGCGGACCGCTCGGGGAGACCCAGTTCTTC.